The 19 T cell receptor beta chains given below trace back to one sample, sequenced in a study of cytomegalovirus exposure and HLA in healthy donors. The primer mix had 60 Vbeta and 13 Jbeta primers. Using immunoSEQ multiplex PCR, the repertoire was profiled, and TCRdb retains in-frame clones only, with some absent. The data show roughly 180,000 clones, roughly 79% seen once. Sample: PBMCs. These receptor sequences come from a man in his fifties in good health and CMV-seropositive.

The chain recombines TRBV5-1 with TRBJ1-3, with D perhaps TRBD1 (6 bases). The ends were cut back, 3 bases at V and 4 bases at J, with 20 bases in the middle. The germline V gene encodes CDR1 SGHRS and CDR2 YFSETQ. The CDR3 contains 17 residues. The CDR3 reads CASSSDITGRVGNTIYF. CDR3 bases: TGCGCCAGCAGCTCGGATATCACAGGGCGAGTCGGAAACACCATATATTTT.

The chain couples TRBV19 to TRBJ2-1; TRBD1 might be the D (5 bases). Germline V CDR1 and CDR2: LNHDA, SQIVND (reference sequence). This CDR3 is built from 14 residues. V was shortened by 3 bases and J by 6 bases, with 12 bases between the two germline ends. This chain's CDR3 is CASSISGSGNEQFF. The DNA of the CDR3 is TGTGCCAGTAGTATCTCAGGGTCCGGCAATGAGCAGTTCTTC.

This clone has just a few counts. V is TRBV7-9 and J is TRBJ1-3, with D hard to call. There are 14 residues in the CDR3. Trimming cost V 5 bases and J 0 bases, with 8 bases left between them. Germline CDR1 reads SEHNR; CDR2 reads FQNEAQ (reference sequence). The CDR3 DNA reads TGTGCCAGCAGCGAGGGATTCTCTGGAAACACCATATATTTT. Translating it yields CASSEGFSGNTIYF. Variable domain in full (rest from reference TRBV7-9 and TRBJ1-3): DTGVSQNPRHKITKRGQNVTFRCDPISEHNRLYWYRQTLGQGPEFLTYFQNEAQLEKSRLLSDRFSAERPKGSFSTLEIQRTEQGDSAMYLCASSEGFSGNTIYFGEGSWLTVV.

V is TRBV4-1 and J is TRBJ2-2; 7 positions agree with TRBD1. Germline assignment: CDR1 MGHRA and CDR2 YSYEKL. Trimming cost V 2 bases and J 0 bases; bases outside gene matches: 6. The CDR3 covers 17 residues. For the CDR3, the DNA is TGCGCCAGCAGCCAAACCCAAGGGACAGCGAACACCGGGGAGCTGTTTTTT. Residues: CASSQTQGTANTGELFF.

This chain links TRBV2 with TRBJ1-5; D unclear. Germline V CDR1 and CDR2: SNHLY, FYNNEI. V lost 6 bases, J lost 2 bases, and 11 bases lay in between. The CDR3 has 14 residues. The CDR3 sequence: CASSPEGGNQPQHF. The CDR3 DNA sequence: TGTGCCAGCAGCCCGGAGGGAGGCAATCAGCCCCAGCATTTT.

The V and J genes are TRBV7-9 and TRBJ2-1, with 9 bases that match TRBD1. From germline, CDR1 is SEHNR and CDR2 FQNEAQ (reference sequence). The length of the CDR3 is 15 residues. Losses at the gene ends were 1 base for V and 4 bases for J; bases not matched to a gene: 2. CDR3 region: CASSLVGQGYNEQFF. DNA of the CDR3: TGTGCCAGCAGCTTAGTTGGACAGGGGTACAATGAGCAGTTCTTC. Full variable domain (remainder filled in from reference TRBV7-9 and TRBJ2-1): DTGVSQNPRHKITKRGQNVTFRCDPISEHNRLYWYRQTLGQGPEFLTYFQNEAQLEKSRLLSDRFSAERPKGSFSTLEIQRTEQGDSAMYLCASSLVGQGYNEQFFGPGTRLTVL.

The gene calls are TRBV5-4 and TRBJ2-3, with 9 nucleotides matching TRBD2. The CDR3 covers 16 residues. With V trimmed by 4 bases and J by 1 base, 7 bases remained unmatched. Germline V lookup: CDR1 SGHNT, CDR2 YYREEE (reference sequence). The DNA of the CDR3 is TGTGCCAGCAGCACGGGACTAGCCGGCGGCACAGATACGCAGTATTTT. Translated, it gives CASSTGLAGGTDTQYF.

The V gene is TRBV5-6, the J gene TRBJ2-1; TRBD2 aligns across 7 bases. J was trimmed by 14 bases and V by 3 bases; bases with no gene match: 8. The CDR3 extends over 12 amino acids. From germline, CDR1 is SGHDT and CDR2 YYEEEE. CDR3 in DNA: TGTGCCAGCAGCTCGGGACTACCACTGGAGTTCTTC. The encoded protein is CASSSGLPLEFF.

The chain carries TRBV19 and TRBJ2-7; 10 bases fit TRBD1. Germline CDR1 LNHDA, CDR2 SQIVND (reference sequence). Trimming took 6 bases from V and 6 from J; bases not matched to a gene: 2. The CDR3 contains 12 residues. CDR3 residues: CASSGQGGEQYV. CDR3 in DNA: TGTGCCAGTAGCGGACAGGGGGGCGAGCAGTACGTC.

This clone was observed a few times. One junction end does not reproduce the germline sequence, and a read error may be involved. The V call is TRBV4-1, the J call TRBJ2-5; D is ambiguous. CDR1 is MGHRA and CDR2 is YSYEKL in the germline V gene. CDR3 length equals 14 residues. CDR3 sequence reads: CASSPWAQQETQYF. The CDR3 coding sequence is TGTGCCAGCAGCCCCTGGGCACAGCAAGAGACCCAGTACTTC.

The DNA for the CDR3 is TGTGCCAGTAGAGCGGGGGGCAAGAACACCGGGGAGCTGTTTTTT. Amino acids: CASRAGGKNTGELFF. The rearrangement joins TRBV28 to TRBJ2-2, with TRBD2 matching over 9 bases. CDR3 length equals 15 residues. The V segment lost 9 bases and the J segment 1 base; nucleotides outside the gene matches: 6. Looked up from germline, CDR1 is MDHEN and CDR2 is SYDVKM.

V gene TRBV9 combines with J gene TRBJ2-6; 9 positions match TRBD1. V lost 1 base, J lost 4 bases, and 12 bases stayed unmatched. CDR1 is SGDLS and CDR2 is YYNGEE in the germline V gene. CDR3 length equals 19 residues. In nucleotides, the CDR3 is TGTGCCAGCAGCGTATTTTGGGACAGGGACCCTCGGGGGGCCAACGTCCTGACTTTC. Translation gives CASSVFWDRDPRGANVLTF.

Worth noting for this clone: The junction does not match germline at one end; this may be a read error. This rearrangement joins TRBV5-1 to TRBJ1-2; no firm D call. The CDR3 has 14 residues. Germline-derived CDR1 and CDR2 are SGHRS and YFSETQ. In DNA, the CDR3 is TGTGCCAGCAGCTTGGGCCTCGGGGACTATGGCTACACCTTC. Translating it yields CASSLGLGDYGYTF.

V and J are TRBV28 and TRBJ1-4, with D perhaps TRBD1 (6 bases). Trimming removed 6 bases at V and 2 bases at J, with 13 bases between. The CDR3 runs 15 residues. Germline V lookup: CDR1 MDHEN, CDR2 SYDVKM. For the CDR3, the DNA is TGTGCCAGCAGCCCCTCAGGGGTCACTAATGAAAAACTGTTTTTT. Translating it yields CASSPSGVTNEKLFF.

V gene TRBV7-8 combines with J gene TRBJ1-2, with 8 bases lining up with TRBD1. CDR1 is SGHVS, CDR2 FQNEAQ, per germline. Unmatched junction bases numbered 6, after V lost 4 bases and J lost 8 bases. The CDR3 runs 13 residues. The CDR3 DNA reads as TGTGCCAGCAGCTCCACAGGGGGTCGGGGCTACACCTTC. This codes for CASSSTGGRGYTF.

The rearrangement links TRBV7-2 to TRBJ1-2; no definite D call. Per germline, CDR1 SGHTA and CDR2 FQGNSA. Trimming cost V 3 bases and J 8 bases, with 7 bases left between them. The CDR3 has 11 amino acids. The CDR3 region is CASSLFSGYTF. The CDR3 DNA sequence: TGTGCCAGCAGCTTGTTTTCAGGCTACACCTTC.

V is TRBV5-1 and J is TRBJ2-5, with TRBD1 as a possible D gene (5 bases). V gave up 4 bases and J gave up 2 bases, with 12 bases separating them. Germline-derived CDR1 and CDR2 are SGHRS and YFSETQ. CDR3 size: 14 residues. CDR3 DNA: TGCGCCAGCAGCCCAGGGCCGCCACAAGAGACCCAGTACTTC. It codes for CASSPGPPQETQYF.

V usage is TRBV6-4 and J usage is TRBJ2-7; 9 nucleotides line up with TRBD2. The CDR3 contains 14 residues. Germline loops: CDR1 MRHNA, CDR2 SNTAGT. V lost 7 bases to trimming and J lost 2 bases; unmatched junction nucleotides: 6. CDR3 sequence: CASNATSGAYEQYF. The CDR3 bases are TGTGCCAGCAATGCGACTAGCGGAGCCTACGAGCAGTACTTC.

The chain has TRBV19 and TRBJ1-6; 8 positions match TRBD1. Trimming at V came to 10 bases and at J to 9 bases, leaving 8 bases not matched to a gene. CDR1 is LNHDA and CDR2 is SQIVND in the germline V gene (reference sequence). This CDR3 spans 13 amino acids. The CDR3 region is CAISGTGSSPLHF. The CDR3, as DNA: TGTGCCATTTCCGGGACAGGAAGTTCACCCCTCCACTTT.